A single sample is the source of the 20 T cell receptor beta chains below, sequenced in a study of cytomegalovirus exposure and HLA in healthy donors. It was with 60 Vbeta and 13 Jbeta primers that the PCR ran. TCRdb's copy holds only in-frame clones and misses some; the assay was immunoSEQ multiplex PCR. This table has roughly 120,000 clones, around two thirds appearing once. What was sequenced was PBMCs. The receptors stem from a woman in her forties in good health and CMV-seropositive.

For this clone: Relative to the germline gene, one junction end is altered; a read error may explain this. The chain links TRBV2 to TRBJ1-5; 8 bases are shared with TRBD1. The length of the CDR3 is 15 residues. The germline gives CDR1 SNHLY, CDR2 FYNNEI. As DNA, the CDR3 is TGTGCCAGCAGACCACAGGGGGGAAGCAATCGGCCCCAGCATTTT. Protein: CASRPQGGSNRPQHF.

This clone was seen once. The genes are TRBV28 and TRBJ2-7; 8 bases are shared with TRBD1. The junction had 14 bases not matched to a gene; V was cut back by 5 bases and J by 2 bases. Germline CDR1 is MDHEN and CDR2 is SYDVKM. The CDR3 is made up of 17 amino acids. CDR3 nucleotides: TGTGCCAGCAGTCAAATCCGGACCGGACAGGGCACCTACGAGCAGTACTTC. Its protein product is CASSQIRTGQGTYEQYF.

V gene TRBV5-1 combines with J gene TRBJ1-4; 10 bases match TRBD1. V gave up 3 bases and J gave up 8 bases; unmatched junction bases: 10. The CDR3 has 16 residues. CDR1 and CDR2 from the germline V gene are SGHRS and YFSETQ. The CDR3 is CASSSGQGDAGEKLFF. The CDR3 DNA reads TGCGCCAGCAGCTCTGGACAGGGGGACGCCGGAGAAAAACTGTTTTTT.

The J gene is TRBJ2-5, the V gene TRBV14; TRBD2 matches at 7 bases. Near its end, the DNA agrees better with TRBJ2-7, so the J call may be wrong. The CDR3 sequence is 17 residues long. Germline CDR1 SGHDN, CDR2 FVKESK. The CDR3 loop is CASSLDPFPREDYEQYF. CDR3 in DNA: TGTGCCAGCAGCCTGGACCCCTTCCCACGGGAGGACTACGAGCAGTACTTC.

The chain uses TRBV2 and TRBJ2-3; D may be TRBD2 (7 bases). V dropped 3 bases and J dropped 1 base, with 11 bases sitting between them. The CDR3 loop spans 15 amino acids. The germline gives CDR1 SNHLY, CDR2 FYNNEI. The CDR3 bases are TGTGCCAGCAGTGACGGCGGGGGCCGCACAGATACGCAGTATTTT. It yields the protein CASSDGGGRTDTQYF.

This chain joins TRBV7-2 and TRBJ1-5, with D hard to call. The CDR3 has 14 residues. Germline V CDR1 and CDR2: SGHTA, FQGNSA. The ends were cut back, 0 bases at V and 5 bases at J, with 8 bases in the middle. The CDR3 region is CASSLAAGDQPQHF. The CDR3 bases are TGTGCCAGCAGCTTAGCGGCCGGAGATCAGCCCCAGCATTTT.

This rearrangement joins TRBV25-1 to TRBJ2-1; TRBD2 agrees at 9 bases. CDR3 length: 14 residues. Trimming removed 8 bases from V and 4 bases from J; junction bases left unmatched: 6. From germline, CDR1 is MGHDK and CDR2 SYGVNS. This CDR3 reads CASLAGDFYNEQFF. Written as DNA, the CDR3 is TGTGCCAGCTTAGCGGGGGACTTTTACAATGAGCAGTTCTTC. Full variable domain (remainder filled in from reference TRBV25-1 and TRBJ2-1): EADIYQTPRYLVIGTGKKITLECSQTMGHDKMYWYQQDPGMELHLIHYSYGVNSTEKGDLSSESTVSRIRTEHFPLTLESARPSHTSQYLCASLAGDFYNEQFFGPGTRLTVL.

The chain couples TRBV13 to TRBJ2-2, with D tentatively TRBD2 (6 bases). The CDR3 length is 14 residues. Germline loops: CDR1 PRHDT, CDR2 FYEKMQ (reference sequence). Deletions cut 2 bases from V and 6 bases from J, with 10 bases between. The CDR3 protein is CASSLHGGPGELFF. The CDR3 DNA reads as TGTGCCAGCAGCTTACATGGAGGGCCCGGGGAGCTGTTTTTT.

V gene TRBV7-2 combines with J gene TRBJ2-5; 8 bases are shared with TRBD2. There are 14 residues in the CDR3. CDR1 SGHTA and CDR2 FQGNSA come from the germline V gene. V shed 6 bases and J 2 bases; nucleotides not matched to a gene: 5. The CDR3 here is CASRSREGQETQYF. In DNA form, the CDR3 reads TGTGCCAGCAGATCCCGGGAGGGTCAAGAGACCCAGTACTTC.

V and J are TRBV19 and TRBJ1-5, with D maybe TRBD1 (6 bases). Trimming pared 6 bases from V and 5 bases from J, leaving 14 bases between. The germline V gene encodes CDR1 LNHDA and CDR2 SQIVND (reference sequence). This CDR3 has 14 amino acids. The CDR3 nucleotides are TGTGCCAGTAGCCCCTGGGACAAATATCAGCCCCAGCATTTT. It translates to CASSPWDKYQPQHF.

The gene calls are TRBV5-1 and TRBJ1-5; D remains unclear. From germline, CDR1 is SGHRS and CDR2 YFSETQ. With 4 bases removed from V and 7 bases from J, the gap between germline ends came to 12 bases. The CDR3 consists of 13 residues. CDR3 sequence reads: CASSRTGGQPQHF. CDR3 DNA sequence: TGCGCCAGCAGCAGGACCGGAGGGCAGCCCCAGCATTTT.

This chain joins TRBV4-1 and TRBJ2-7; tentatively, D is TRBD2 (6 bases). CDR1 MGHRA and CDR2 YSYEKL come from the germline V gene. This CDR3 has 15 residues. Trimming took 0 bases from V and 3 from J, leaving 12 bases between them. The CDR3: CASSQEGGPGYEQYF. CDR3 coding DNA: TGCGCCAGCAGCCAAGAGGGGGGACCCGGCTACGAGCAGTACTTC.

In its sample, this clone was seen a few times. The chain couples TRBV6-1 to TRBJ1-1; D not resolved. Trimming took 6 bases from V and 7 from J, leaving 15 bases between them. Germline V gene sequence: CDR1 MNHNS, CDR2 SASEGT. This CDR3 comprises 13 residues. DNA of the CDR3: TGTGCCAGCAGAGGCCTCGGGTCTCATGAAGCTTTCTTT. This gives the protein CASRGLGSHEAFF.

The CDR3 is CASSFAGAGNTIYF. The CDR3 bases are TGTGCCAGCAGTTTTGCCGGGGCTGGAAACACCATATATTTT. The chain has TRBV14 and TRBJ1-3; no clear D. The CDR3 sequence is 14 residues long. CDR1 SGHDN and CDR2 FVKESK come from the germline V gene. Between the trimmed V and J ends, which lost 6 bases and 2 bases, there was a span of 11 bases. The full variable domain, its missing parts supplied by reference TRBV14 and TRBJ1-3, is EAGVTQFPSHSVIEKGQTVTLRCDPISGHDNLYWYRRVMGKEIKFLLHFVKESKQDESGMPNNRFLAERTGGTYSTLKVQPAELEDSGVYFCASSFAGAGNTIYFGEGSWLTVV.

The chain uses TRBV2 and TRBJ1-4, with 8 bases identical to TRBD1. The CDR3 consists of 13 residues. Germline values: CDR1 SNHLY, CDR2 FYNNEI. Losses at the gene ends were 11 bases for V and 8 bases for J; bases not matched to a gene: 10. CDR3 in amino acids: CAGGGTGGEKLFF. For the CDR3, the DNA is TGTGCCGGCGGAGGGACAGGAGGGGAAAAACTGTTTTTT.

The V gene is TRBV29-1, the J gene TRBJ2-4; 7 nucleotides align to TRBD1. The CDR3 contains 17 residues. Germline V gives CDR1 SQVTM, CDR2 ANQGSEA. J was trimmed by 5 bases and V by 0 bases; bases with no gene match: 13. CDR3 in amino acids: CSVEDLLMAGGENIQYF. The CDR3 DNA reads TGCAGCGTTGAAGATCTTTTGATGGCAGGGGGAGAAAACATTCAGTACTTC. The whole variable domain, filled in from reference TRBV29-1 and TRBJ2-4, reads SAVISQKPSRDICQRGTSLTIQCQVDSQVTMMFWYRQQPGQSLTLIATANQGSEATYESGFVIDKFPISRPNLTFSTLTVSNMSPEDSSIYLCSVEDLLMAGGENIQYFGAGTRLSVL.

This chain uses TRBV9 with TRBJ2-2, with 10 bases matching TRBD2. Germline CDR1 reads SGDLS; CDR2 reads YYNGEE. V gave up 6 bases and J gave up 7 bases; unmatched junction bases: 6. This CDR3 is 14 amino acids long. This CDR3 is CASTPLAGNGELFF. The CDR3 DNA reads TGTGCCAGCACCCCACTAGCGGGAAACGGGGAGCTGTTTTTT.

This rearrangement joins TRBV5-1 to TRBJ2-1; 9 positions agree with TRBD2. This CDR3 is 14 amino acids long. The trim removed 8 bases at V and 5 bases at J, leaving 8 bases unmatched. CDR1 and CDR2 (germline): SGHRS, YFSETQ. The CDR3 loop is CASTVAGENNEQFF. Here the CDR3 DNA reads TGCGCCAGTACCGTAGCGGGAGAGAACAATGAGCAGTTCTTC.

This chain uses TRBV4-2 with TRBJ1-1; no clear D gene. The CDR3 extends over 16 amino acids. The V gene lost 0 bases and the J gene lost 4 bases, with 15 bases spanning the gap. Germline CDR1 LGHNA, CDR2 YNFKEQ. The CDR3 loop reads CASSQEVGVVLTEAFF. In DNA form, the CDR3 reads TGTGCCAGCAGCCAAGAAGTCGGGGTTGTCCTCACTGAAGCTTTCTTT.

This chain joins TRBV5-1 and TRBJ2-1; tentative D call: TRBD1 (5 bases). The ends were cut back, 4 bases at V and 7 bases at J, with 15 bases in the middle. The CDR3 consists of 14 residues. Looked up from germline, CDR1 is SGHRS and CDR2 is YFSETQ. CDR3: CASSLRDSGNEQFF. CDR3 nucleotides: TGCGCCAGCAGCCTCAGGGATTCTGGGAATGAGCAGTTCTTC. Using reference TRBV5-1 and TRBJ2-1 for the parts outside the CDR3, the full variable domain is KAGVTQTPRYLIKTRGQQVTLSCSPISGHRSVSWYQQTPGQGLQFLFEYFSETQRNKGNFPGRFSGRQFSNSRSEMNVSTLELGDSALYLCASSLRDSGNEQFFGPGTRLTVL.